The present T cell receptor (beta chain) was sequenced within a study of a mutant IDH1 vaccine in newly diagnosed glioma. Study-level information: Either 4-6 weeks after radiotherapy alone or alongside temozolomide, vaccination was begun.

TCRdb's copy holds only in-frame clones and misses some; the assay was immunoSEQ multiplex PCR. The sample holds approximately 47,000 clones, roughly 91% seen once. Note on this clone: Its antigen is unidentified.

The CDR3 is 15 residues long. CDR1 is SGHVS, CDR2 FQNEAQ, per germline. The trim removed 3 bases at V and 2 bases at J, leaving 1 base unmatched. Time point of the sample: week 35, safety follow-up. Each dose delivered 300 ug of mutant IDH1 20-mer peptide subcutaneously with imiquimod. In weeks 1, 3, 5, 7, 11, 15, 19 and 23, patients were immunized, eight times in all. The donors had new WHO grade 3 or 4 astrocytomas; these were IDH1-mutant and ATRX-lost. Study results and limitations: With respect to changes in top peripheral T cell clonotypes, pseudoprogression seemed unrelated.

This TCR was sampled from a woman in her 40s with glioma. The chain uses TRBV7-8 and TRBJ2-3, with TRBD2 matching 11 bases. This material consisted of PBMCs, taken from a glioma patient whose treatment included an IDH1 peptide vaccine. CDR3 bases: TGTGCCAGCAGCTTTAGCGGGAGGGCCACAGATACGCAGTATTTT. It specifies CASSFSGRATDTQYF.